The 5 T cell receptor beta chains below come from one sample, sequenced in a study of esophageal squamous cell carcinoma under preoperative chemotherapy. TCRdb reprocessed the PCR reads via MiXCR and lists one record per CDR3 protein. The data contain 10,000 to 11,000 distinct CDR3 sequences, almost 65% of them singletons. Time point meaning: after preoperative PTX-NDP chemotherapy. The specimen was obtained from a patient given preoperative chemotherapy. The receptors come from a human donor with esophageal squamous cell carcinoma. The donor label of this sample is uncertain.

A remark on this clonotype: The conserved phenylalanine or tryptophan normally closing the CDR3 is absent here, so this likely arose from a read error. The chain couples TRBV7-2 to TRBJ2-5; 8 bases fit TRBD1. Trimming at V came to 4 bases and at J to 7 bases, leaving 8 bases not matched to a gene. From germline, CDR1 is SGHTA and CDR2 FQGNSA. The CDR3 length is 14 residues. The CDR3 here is CASSSPGQVLTQYS. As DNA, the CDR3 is TGTGCCAGCAGCTCCCCGGGACAGGTTTTGACCCAGTACTCC.

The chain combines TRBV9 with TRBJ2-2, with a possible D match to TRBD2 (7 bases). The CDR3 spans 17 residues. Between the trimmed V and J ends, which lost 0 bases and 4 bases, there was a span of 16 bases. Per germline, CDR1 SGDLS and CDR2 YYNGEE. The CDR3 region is CASSVGGSGGFTGELFF. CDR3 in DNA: TGTGCCAGCAGCGTAGGAGGTTCGGGGGGCTTCACCGGGGAGCTGTTTTTT. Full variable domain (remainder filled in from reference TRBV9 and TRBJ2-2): DSGVTQTPKHLITATGQRVTLRCSPRSGDLSVYWYQQSLDQGLQFLIQYYNGEERAKGNILERFSAQQFPDLHSELNLSSLELGDSALYFCASSVGGSGGFTGELFFGEGSRLTVL.

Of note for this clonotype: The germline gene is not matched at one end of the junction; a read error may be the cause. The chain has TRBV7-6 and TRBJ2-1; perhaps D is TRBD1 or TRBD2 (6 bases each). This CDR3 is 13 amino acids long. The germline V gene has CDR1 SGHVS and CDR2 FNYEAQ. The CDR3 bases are TGTGCCAACAGCCACTTAGGGGGGTACGAGCAGTACTTT. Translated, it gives CANSHLGGYEQYF.

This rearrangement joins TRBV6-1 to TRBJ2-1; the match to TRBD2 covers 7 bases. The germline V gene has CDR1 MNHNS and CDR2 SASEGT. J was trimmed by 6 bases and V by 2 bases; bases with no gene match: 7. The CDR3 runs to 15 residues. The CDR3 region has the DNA TGTGCCAGCAGTGAAATGGGACTACTTGGCAATGAGCAGTTCTTC. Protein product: CASSEMGLLGNEQFF.

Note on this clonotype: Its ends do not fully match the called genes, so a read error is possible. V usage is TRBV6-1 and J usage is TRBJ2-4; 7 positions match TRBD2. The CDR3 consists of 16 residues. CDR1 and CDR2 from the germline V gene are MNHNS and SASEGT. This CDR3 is CASRPLGGRSKNTQYF. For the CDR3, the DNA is TGTGCCAGCAGACCCCTGGGGGGGAGAAGCAAAAATACGCAGTATTTC.